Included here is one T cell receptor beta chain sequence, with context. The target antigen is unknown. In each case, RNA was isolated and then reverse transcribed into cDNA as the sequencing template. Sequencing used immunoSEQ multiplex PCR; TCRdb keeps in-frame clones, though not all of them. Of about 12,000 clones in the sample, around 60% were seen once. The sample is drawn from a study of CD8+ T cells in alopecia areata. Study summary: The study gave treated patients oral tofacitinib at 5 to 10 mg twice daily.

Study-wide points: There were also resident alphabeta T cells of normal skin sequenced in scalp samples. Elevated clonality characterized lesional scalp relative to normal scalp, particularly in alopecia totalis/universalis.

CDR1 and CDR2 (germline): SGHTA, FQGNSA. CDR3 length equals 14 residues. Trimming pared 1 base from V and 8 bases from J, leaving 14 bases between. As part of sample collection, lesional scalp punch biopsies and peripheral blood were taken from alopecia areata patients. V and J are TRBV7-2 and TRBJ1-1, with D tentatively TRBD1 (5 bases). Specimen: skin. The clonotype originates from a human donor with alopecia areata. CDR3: CASSLEGHSLEAFF. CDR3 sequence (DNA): TGTGCCAGCAGCTTAGAAGGACACTCTTTGGAAGCTTTCTTT. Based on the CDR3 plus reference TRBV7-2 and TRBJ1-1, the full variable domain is GAGVSQSPSNKVTEKGKDVELRCDPISGHTALYWYRQSLGQGLEFLIYFQGNSAPDKSGLPSDRFSAERTGGSVSTLTIQRTQQEDSAVYLCASSLEGHSLEAFFGQGTRLTVV.